These 19 T cell receptor beta chains share one sample of origin, sequenced in a study of cytomegalovirus exposure and HLA in healthy donors. Clones were read by immunoSEQ multiplex PCR, and TCRdb kept only the in-frame ones, dropping some. The sample shows over 200,000 clones, about nine tenths of them seen only once. Sequenced sample: PBMCs. These receptors came from a woman aged 18-29 years in good health and CMV-seropositive.

This rearrangement joins TRBV25-1 to TRBJ1-5; D not certain. The CDR3 sequence is 13 residues long. The V end was cut by 2 bases, the J end by 5 bases, with 7 bases between. The germline V gene encodes CDR1 MGHDK and CDR2 SYGVNS. In nucleotides, the CDR3 is TGTGCCAGCAGTGAAGGAGAGCATCAGCCCCAGCATTTT. Amino acid sequence: CASSEGEHQPQHF. Full variable domain (outside the CDR3, taken from reference TRBV25-1 and TRBJ1-5): EADIYQTPRYLVIGTGKKITLECSQTMGHDKMYWYQQDPGMELHLIHYSYGVNSTEKGDLSSESTVSRIRTEHFPLTLESARPSHTSQYLCASSEGEHQPQHFGDGTRLSIL.

This clone came up once. The chain combines TRBV6-6 with TRBJ1-1; D not certain. Between the trimmed V and J ends, which lost 4 bases and 9 bases, there was a span of 15 bases. CDR3 length: 13 residues. From germline, CDR1 is MNHNY and CDR2 SVGAGI (reference sequence). The CDR3 sequence: CASSSEPGVKAFF. As DNA, the CDR3 is TGTGCCAGCAGTTCCGAACCGGGAGTTAAAGCTTTCTTT.

The gene calls are TRBV19 and TRBJ1-5; D ambiguous. Trimming took off 3 bases at V and 4 bases at J, with 10 bases between the two ends. Germline values: CDR1 LNHDA, CDR2 SQIVND (reference sequence). The CDR3 has 14 residues. The CDR3 spells CASSIGLGNQPQHF. The CDR3 DNA reads as TGTGCCAGTAGTATCGGACTGGGGAATCAGCCCCAGCATTTT.

This sequence joins TRBV19 and TRBJ2-7; D gene uncertain. Trimming shortened V by 10 bases and J by 3 bases, and 4 bases separated the two germline ends. Germline-derived CDR1 and CDR2 are LNHDA and SQIVND (reference sequence). The CDR3 is 9 amino acids. CDR3 sequence: CATYYEQYF. The CDR3 DNA reads as TGTGCCACCTACTACGAGCAGTACTTC.

This sequence joins TRBV6-1 and TRBJ2-7; 7 nucleotides match TRBD2. The CDR3 loop spans 13 amino acids. Germline CDR1 and CDR2: MNHNS and SASEGT. Trimming took 5 bases from V and 5 from J; bases not matched to a gene: 6. CDR3 in DNA: TGTGCCAGCAGTCAATCCGGGACTAACGAGCAGTACTTC. This translates into CASSQSGTNEQYF.

This clone is a singleton in its sample. The V call is TRBV11-3, the J call TRBJ2-2, with D possibly being TRBD1 (7 bases). The germline gives CDR1 SGHNT, CDR2 YENEEA. With 5 bases removed from V and 1 base from J, the gap between germline ends came to 17 bases. The CDR3 totals 17 residues. CDR3 sequence: CASSPGGWQENTGELFF. CDR3 DNA sequence: TGTGCCAGCAGCCCAGGGGGGTGGCAGGAGAACACCGGGGAGCTGTTTTTT.

This rearrangement joins TRBV29-1 to TRBJ2-7; TRBD1 matches at 11 bases. CDR1 is SQVTM and CDR2 is ANQGSEA in the germline V gene. V lost 7 bases to trimming and J lost 9 bases; unmatched junction nucleotides: 14. This CDR3 region has 14 residues. Here the CDR3 reads CSGQTGQGAGGQYF. The CDR3 nucleotides are TGCAGCGGCCAGACTGGACAGGGGGCGGGGGGGCAGTACTTC.

The chain joins TRBV7-8 to TRBJ1-5; TRBD1 might be the D (6 bases). Germline-derived CDR1 and CDR2 are SGHVS and FQNEAQ. CDR3 length: 16 amino acids. Trimming took off 4 bases at V and 0 bases at J, with 13 bases between the two ends. The CDR3 is CASSSQGGSSNQPQHF. The CDR3 nucleotides read TGTGCCAGCAGCTCCCAAGGGGGAAGTAGCAATCAGCCCCAGCATTTT.

The CDR3 is CASRASGNLNNEQFF. In DNA form, the CDR3 reads TGCGCCAGCAGGGCTAGCGGTAACCTAAACAATGAGCAGTTCTTC. The chain links TRBV5-1 to TRBJ2-1, with TRBD2 matching over 7 bases. Looked up from germline, CDR1 is SGHRS and CDR2 is YFSETQ. V was clipped by 5 bases and J by 5 bases; unmatched bases: 10. The CDR3 is 15 residues long. Full variable domain (missing parts from reference TRBV5-1 and TRBJ2-1): KAGVTQTPRYLIKTRGQQVTLSCSPISGHRSVSWYQQTPGQGLQFLFEYFSETQRNKGNFPGRFSGRQFSNSRSEMNVSTLELGDSALYLCASRASGNLNNEQFFGPGTRLTVL.

The chain combines TRBV4-1 with TRBJ2-1; 10 bases line up with TRBD2. CDR3 length equals 16 residues. The germline CDR1 and CDR2 sequences are MGHRA and YSYEKL. V was pared by 4 bases and J by 7 bases, with 10 bases of the junction left unmatched. This chain's CDR3 is CASSRALAGVGNEQFF. The CDR3 nucleotides read TGCGCCAGCAGCCGGGCCCTAGCGGGAGTGGGTAATGAGCAGTTCTTC.

The gene calls are TRBV6-6 and TRBJ2-7; 8 nucleotides match TRBD1. Germline CDR1 reads MNHNY; CDR2 reads SVGAGI (reference sequence). With 6 bases clipped from V and 2 bases from J, the junction kept 9 bases outside the gene matches. The CDR3 totals 15 residues. CDR3 coding DNA: TGTGCCAGCAGCCCCCGGGACAGGCCGACCTACGAGCAGTACTTC. Translating it yields CASSPRDRPTYEQYF.

This chain links TRBV5-1 with TRBJ2-1; TRBD1 might be the D (5 bases). V lost 7 bases and J 7 bases, leaving 21 bases between the germline ends. Germline loops: CDR1 SGHRS, CDR2 YFSETQ. This CDR3 has 15 residues. The CDR3 reads CASALTGQGNNEQFF. CDR3 coding DNA: TGCGCCAGCGCTCTTACAGGCCAGGGTAATAATGAGCAGTTCTTC.

This chain uses TRBV15 with TRBJ1-1; 7 bases agree with TRBD1. Germline CDR1 and CDR2: LNHNV and YYDKDF (reference sequence). The CDR3 is 15 residues long. Trimming cost V 1 base and J 10 bases; bases outside gene matches: 12. CDR3 loop: CATSRVTDRVKGAFF. CDR3 DNA sequence: TGTGCCACCAGCAGAGTGACAGACAGGGTTAAGGGAGCTTTCTTT.

This clone was recorded a few times. The V call is TRBV7-9, the J call TRBJ2-1; TRBD1 agrees at 8 bases. After removal of 4 bases from V and 7 bases from J, the junction contained 12 bases not matched to a gene. In germline, CDR1 is SEHNR, CDR2 FQNEAQ (reference sequence). The CDR3 has 16 residues. This chain's CDR3 is CASSSPAGGASNEQFF. The DNA for the CDR3 is TGTGCCAGCAGCTCCCCAGCAGGGGGCGCGTCAAATGAGCAGTTCTTC.

J is TRBJ2-1 and V is TRBV5-1; D unclear. This CDR3 is 16 amino acids long. Germline CDR1 and CDR2: SGHRS and YFSETQ. V lost 0 bases, J lost 2 bases, and 12 bases lay in between. CDR3 bases: TGCGCCAGCAGCTTGGCCGCGGTGACGGCCTACAATGAGCAGTTCTTC. Translation gives CASSLAAVTAYNEQFF.

The chain couples TRBV27 to TRBJ1-2; D uncertain. Trimming left V 4 bases short and J 3 bases short, with 12 bases between. The germline V gene encodes CDR1 MNHEY and CDR2 SMNVEV (reference sequence). The CDR3 spans 14 residues. The chain's CDR3 is CASSSYYEDYGYTF. CDR3 sequence (DNA): TGTGCCAGCAGTTCCTACTATGAGGACTATGGCTACACCTTC.

J is TRBJ2-7 and V is TRBV7-8; possible D gene TRBD2, 5 bases. The V and J ends lost 5 bases and 4 bases respectively, with 18 bases between them. Germline V gene sequence: CDR1 SGHVS, CDR2 FQNEAQ. This CDR3 is built from 15 residues. The CDR3 DNA follows: TGTGCCAGCAGCCGCCCCAGACGGGATCTTTACGAGCAGTACTTC. Translated, it gives CASSRPRRDLYEQYF. The whole variable domain, filled in from reference TRBV7-8 and TRBJ2-7, reads GAGVSQSPRYKVAKRGQDVALRCDPISGHVSLFWYQQALGQGPEFLTYFQNEAQLDKSGLPSDRFFAERPEGSVSTLKIQRTQQEDSAVYLCASSRPRRDLYEQYFGPGTRLTVT.

The chain links TRBV2 to TRBJ2-3; D gene unclear. The V end lost 6 bases, the J end lost 3 bases, and 13 bases lay between the germline ends. The CDR3 consists of 14 residues. Germline V lookup: CDR1 SNHLY, CDR2 FYNNEI. The CDR3, as DNA: TGTGCCAGCAGAGTAGCTGTGGAAACAGATACGCAGTATTTT. Translated, it gives CASRVAVETDTQYF.

The V gene is TRBV15, the J gene TRBJ2-7; the D gene is possibly TRBD1 (5 bases). In germline, CDR1 is LNHNV, CDR2 YYDKDF (reference sequence). The germline V and J ends were trimmed by 0 bases and 3 bases, with 15 bases remaining between them. CDR3 length: 16 residues. The CDR3 DNA sequence: TGTGCCACCAGCAGAGACCCCTCAGGGCGGATCTACGAGCAGTACTTC. This codes for CATSRDPSGRIYEQYF.